Shown below are 20 T cell receptor beta chains from a single sample sequenced in a study of breast tumors, draining lymph nodes, adjacent tissues. TCRdb reanalysed the multiplex PCR reads using MiXCR and keeps one entry per CDR3 protein. The repertoire holds 33,000 or so distinct CDR3 sequences, roughly 63% seen once, with 18% in the top ten. The sequenced material came from breast tumor tissue. The receptors come from a female donor with breast cancer. Some clones in this sample may be carry-over from other donors' samples.

This clonotype has a count of ten or more. The chain recombines TRBV5-1 with TRBJ1-2, with TRBD1 matching 7 bases. The CDR3 has 15 amino acids. V was pared by 3 bases and J by 2 bases, with 7 bases of the junction left unmatched. Looked up from germline, CDR1 is SGHRS and CDR2 is YFSETQ. CDR3 sequence reads: CASSSFGQENYGYTF. CDR3 nucleotide sequence: TGCGCCAGCAGCTCATTCGGACAGGAGAACTATGGCTACACCTTC.

This clonotype was seen at least ten times. V usage is TRBV5-8 and J usage is TRBJ2-7; 9 bases match TRBD1. The CDR3 has 15 amino acids. Per the germline V gene, CDR1 is SGHTS and CDR2 is YDEGEE. V shed 4 bases, J shed 0 bases, and the junction held 5 bases outside the gene matches. The CDR3 DNA reads TGTGCCAGCAGCCCGGGGACAGGGCTCTCCTACGAGCAGTACTTC. Amino acids: CASSPGTGLSYEQYF.

Concerning this clonotype itself: One end of the junction does not line up with germline, which may come from a read error. DNA of the CDR3: TGTGCTAGCAGTAACACTGGCAATGAGCAGTTCTTC. Protein: CASSNTGNEQFF. The chain is built from TRBV7-7 and TRBJ2-1, with D unclear. The CDR3 consists of 12 residues. CDR1 SSHAT and CDR2 FNYEAQ come from the germline V gene (reference sequence).

This chain links TRBV7-9 with TRBJ2-7, with 7 positions matching TRBD2. The V segment lost 5 bases and the J segment 0 bases; nucleotides outside the gene matches: 7. Germline CDR1 is SEHNR and CDR2 is FQNEAQ (reference sequence). The CDR3 is 15 residues long. The DNA of the CDR3 is TGTGCCAGCAGCCCGAAGGCGGGAGACTCCTACGAGCAGTACTTC. Translated, it gives CASSPKAGDSYEQYF.

This clonotype was observed a handful of times. The gene calls are TRBV20-1 and TRBJ2-7; D is undetermined. This CDR3 is 15 amino acids long. V gave up 3 bases and J gave up 0 bases, with 15 bases separating them. Germline CDR1 DFQATT, CDR2 SNEGSKA (reference sequence). CDR3 residues: CSASLSHLTSYEQYF. CDR3 DNA: TGCAGTGCTAGCCTTTCGCATCTGACCTCCTACGAGCAGTACTTC.

This clonotype was picked up many times. A single base separates this from a much larger clone, so it may be a read error. The CDR3 does not end in the conserved phenylalanine or tryptophan, so this is likely a read error. The V and J genes are TRBV14 and TRBJ2-1; D is unresolved. V lost 1 base and J 4 bases, leaving 5 bases between the germline ends. The CDR3 spans 13 residues. Germline values: CDR1 SGHDN, CDR2 FVKESK. The CDR3 is CASSQARYNEQFS. DNA of the CDR3: TGTGCCAGCAGCCAAGCTAGGTACAATGAGCAGTTCTCC.

The chain has TRBV5-1 and TRBJ2-2; D is perhaps TRBD1 (6 bases). The CDR3 extends over 17 amino acids. The V end lost 1 base, the J end lost 5 bases, and 18 bases lay between the germline ends. Germline loops: CDR1 SGHRS, CDR2 YFSETQ. This CDR3 is CASSLTQNLQGTGELFF. The CDR3 region has the DNA TGCGCCAGCAGCTTGACCCAGAACCTACAGGGAACCGGGGAGCTGTTTTTT.

This clonotype showed up many times. The chain carries TRBV10-3 and TRBJ2-2, with 15 positions matching TRBD2. The germline V gene has CDR1 ENHRY and CDR2 SYGVKD. J gave up 7 bases and V 6 bases, and 6 bases lay outside the gene matches. This CDR3 contains 16 residues. CDR3 nucleotide sequence: TGTGCCATCAGCGGACTAGCGGGAGGGCCTGTCGGGGAGCTGTTTTTT. This sequence encodes CAISGLAGGPVGELFF.

The rearrangement links TRBV10-2 to TRBJ2-3; D is possibly TRBD2 (6 bases). Trimming removed 5 bases from V and 1 base from J, with 16 bases in between. Germline-derived CDR1 and CDR2 are WSHSY and SAAADI. The CDR3 extends over 16 amino acids. CDR3 sequence reads: CASSIRAGRGTDTQYF. The CDR3 DNA is TGCGCCAGCAGTATTCGAGCGGGTCGTGGCACAGATACGCAGTATTTT.

This chain joins TRBV24-1 and TRBJ1-4, with a weak D call TRBD1 (5 bases). The germline V and J ends were trimmed by 5 bases and 5 bases, with 8 bases remaining between them. The length of the CDR3 is 13 residues. Germline V gene lookup returns CDR1 KGHDR and CDR2 SFDVKD. CDR3 residues: CATSGRGNEKLFF. For the CDR3, the DNA is TGTGCCACCAGTGGCCGGGGCAATGAAAAACTGTTTTTT.

This clonotype was seen ten or more times. One base away lies a much larger clone, so this may be a sequencing read error. V usage is TRBV11-2 and J usage is TRBJ2-1; 8 bases map to TRBD1. After removal of 1 base from V and 4 bases from J, the junction contained 3 bases not matched to a gene. The length of the CDR3 is 15 residues. Germline V gives CDR1 SGHAT, CDR2 FQNNGV. CDR3 sequence: CASSLVGQAYNEQFF. The CDR3 DNA reads TGTGCCAGCAGCTTAGTGGGACAGGCATACAATGAGCAGTTCTTC.

This clonotype was recorded many times. The chain joins TRBV4-1 to TRBJ1-1, with D possibly TRBD1 on 5 matching bases. The CDR3 spans 14 residues. Germline V gene data show CDR1 as MGHRA and CDR2 as YSYEKL. V was trimmed by 4 bases and J by 5 bases, leaving 14 bases between them. The CDR3 DNA reads TGCGCCAGCAGCCTCTCTGACAGAGGGACTGAAGCTTTCTTT. Protein: CASSLSDRGTEAFF.

V usage is TRBV20-1 and J usage is TRBJ2-1, with 7 bases aligning to TRBD2. This CDR3 is built from 14 residues. CDR1 is DFQATT and CDR2 is SNEGSKA in the germline V gene (reference sequence). CDR3 bases: TGCAGAACTCGAAGCGGGATCGCTTACAATGAGCAGTTCTTC. The encoded protein is CRTRSGIAYNEQFF.

The chain is built from TRBV15 and TRBJ2-2; D possibly uses TRBD1 or TRBD2 (5 bases each). CDR1 is LNHNV, CDR2 YYDKDF, per germline (reference sequence). V gave up 0 bases and J gave up 6 bases, with 8 bases separating them. This CDR3 contains 14 residues. CDR3 sequence: CATSRDGGPGELFF. DNA for the CDR3: TGTGCCACCAGCAGAGATGGGGGTCCCGGGGAGCTGTTTTTT. Supplemented by reference TRBV15 and TRBJ2-2, the full variable domain reads DAMVIQNPRYQVTQFGKPVTLSCSQTLNHNVMYWYQQKSSQAPKLLFHYYDKDFNNEADTPDNFQSRRPNTSFCFLDIRSPGLGDTAMYLCATSRDGGPGELFFGEGSRLTVL.

This clonotype has a count of ten or more. This may be a read error: a much more frequent sequence differs by one nucleotide. This CDR3 fails to terminate in the conserved phenylalanine or tryptophan, so it likely reflects a read error. The chain couples TRBV20-1 to TRBJ1-6; D unresolved. CDR1 is DFQATT, CDR2 SNEGSKA, per germline (reference sequence). The CDR3 runs to 10 residues. Deletions cut 4 bases from V and 11 bases from J, with 6 bases between. The CDR3 is CSANGPPLHS. DNA of the CDR3: TGCAGTGCTAATGGGCCACCCCTCCACTCT.

This clonotype was detected many times. The chain joins TRBV19 to TRBJ1-3, with D perhaps matching TRBD1 (6 bases). The germline V gene has CDR1 LNHDA and CDR2 SQIVND (reference sequence). This CDR3 has 16 amino acids. Trimming cost V 5 bases and J 0 bases, with 14 bases left between them. The chain's CDR3 is CASSEQTGVSGNTIYF. The DNA of the CDR3 is TGTGCCAGTAGTGAGCAGACAGGTGTCTCTGGAAACACCATATATTTT. The full variable domain, with the rest looked up from reference TRBV19 and TRBJ1-3, is DGGITQSPKYLFRKEGQNVTLSCEQNLNHDAMYWYRQDPGQGLRLIYYSQIVNDFQKGDIAEGYSVSREKKESFPLTVTSAQKNPTAFYLCASSEQTGVSGNTIYFGEGSWLTVV.

The rearrangement joins TRBV2 to TRBJ2-7; 11 nucleotides agree with TRBD2. The germline gives CDR1 SNHLY, CDR2 FYNNEI. V lost 6 bases and J lost 5; bases outside the gene matches: 6. This CDR3 is 14 amino acids long. CDR3 in DNA: TGTGCCAGCAGGTTAGGGGGACTAGCGGACGAGCAGTACTTC. Its protein is CASRLGGLADEQYF.

This clonotype has only one observation. The rearrangement joins TRBV10-3 to TRBJ2-3, with 11 bases identical to TRBD2. CDR1 is ENHRY, CDR2 SYGVKD, per germline. The CDR3 covers 16 residues. The trim removed 6 bases at V and 0 bases at J, leaving 5 bases unmatched. The DNA of the CDR3 is TGTGCCATCAGAGGCTGGACTAGCGGGAGCACAGATACGCAGTATTTT. It is translated as CAIRGWTSGSTDTQYF.

The chain combines TRBV12-3 or TRBV12-4 with TRBJ2-2; tentatively, D is TRBD2 (6 bases). The CDR3 length is 13 residues. Trimming took off 4 bases at V and 7 bases at J, with 10 bases between the two ends. This CDR3 is CASSSQEGGELFF. The CDR3 bases are TGTGCCAGCAGTTCCCAGGAGGGCGGGGAGCTGTTTTTT.

The rearrangement links TRBV24-1 to TRBJ2-7; no clear D gene. V lost 2 bases to trimming and J lost 2 bases, with 12 bases between them. The CDR3 totals 15 residues. Germline CDR1 reads KGHDR; CDR2 reads SFDVKD. The CDR3 sequence is CATSDSSRNPYEQYF. CDR3 DNA: TGTGCCACCAGTGATTCAAGCAGAAACCCCTACGAGCAGTACTTC.